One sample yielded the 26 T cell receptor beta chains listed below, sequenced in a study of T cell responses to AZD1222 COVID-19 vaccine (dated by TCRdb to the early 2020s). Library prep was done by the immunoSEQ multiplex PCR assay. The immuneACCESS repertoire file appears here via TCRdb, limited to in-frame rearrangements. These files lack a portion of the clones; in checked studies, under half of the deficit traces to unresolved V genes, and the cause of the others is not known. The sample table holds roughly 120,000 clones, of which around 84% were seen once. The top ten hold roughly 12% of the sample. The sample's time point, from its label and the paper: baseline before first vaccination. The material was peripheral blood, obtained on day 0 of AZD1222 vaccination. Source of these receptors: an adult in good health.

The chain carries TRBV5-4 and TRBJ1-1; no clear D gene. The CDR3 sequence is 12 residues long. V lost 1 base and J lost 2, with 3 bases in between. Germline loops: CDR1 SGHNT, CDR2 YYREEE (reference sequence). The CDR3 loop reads CASSLPNTEAFF. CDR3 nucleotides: TGTGCCAGCAGCTTGCCCAACACTGAAGCTTTCTTT.

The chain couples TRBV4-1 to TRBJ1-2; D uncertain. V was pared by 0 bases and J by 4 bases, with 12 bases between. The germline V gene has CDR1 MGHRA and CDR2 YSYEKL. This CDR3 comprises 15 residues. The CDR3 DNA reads TGCGCCAGCAGCCAAGATCCAGGACCGATCTATGGCTACACCTTC. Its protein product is CASSQDPGPIYGYTF.

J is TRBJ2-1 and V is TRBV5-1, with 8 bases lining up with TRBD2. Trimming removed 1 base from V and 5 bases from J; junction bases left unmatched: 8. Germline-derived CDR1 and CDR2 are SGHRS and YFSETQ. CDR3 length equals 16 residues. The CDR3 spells CASSLQLAATHNEQFF. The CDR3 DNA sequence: TGCGCCAGCAGCTTGCAACTAGCGGCCACCCACAATGAGCAGTTCTTC.

CDR3: CASSYQQGIHEQYF. CDR3 sequence (DNA): TGTGCCAGCAGTTATCAGCAGGGAATCCACGAGCAGTACTTC. The chain employs TRBV6-2 or TRBV6-3 and TRBJ2-7; maybe TRBD1 (5 bases). The CDR3 contains 14 residues. The germline V gene encodes CDR1 MNHEY and CDR2 SVGEGT. The V end was cut by 3 bases, the J end by 5 bases, with 14 bases between.

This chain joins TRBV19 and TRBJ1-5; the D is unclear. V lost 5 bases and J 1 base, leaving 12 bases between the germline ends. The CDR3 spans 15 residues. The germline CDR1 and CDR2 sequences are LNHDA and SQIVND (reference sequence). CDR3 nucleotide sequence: TGTGCCAGTAGTGCCATGGGCGGAAGCAATCAGCCCCAGCATTTT. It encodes CASSAMGGSNQPQHF. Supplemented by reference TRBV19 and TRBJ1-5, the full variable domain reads DGGITQSPKYLFRKEGQNVTLSCEQNLNHDAMYWYRQDPGQGLRLIYYSQIVNDFQKGDIAEGYSVSREKKESFPLTVTSAQKNPTAFYLCASSAMGGSNQPQHFGDGTRLSIL.

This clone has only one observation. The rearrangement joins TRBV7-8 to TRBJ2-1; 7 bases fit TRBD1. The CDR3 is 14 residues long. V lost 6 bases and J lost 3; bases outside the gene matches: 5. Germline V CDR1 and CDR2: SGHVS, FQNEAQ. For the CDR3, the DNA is TGTGCCAGCAGAGAGACAGGGCTCTACAATGAGCAGTTCTTC. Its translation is CASRETGLYNEQFF.

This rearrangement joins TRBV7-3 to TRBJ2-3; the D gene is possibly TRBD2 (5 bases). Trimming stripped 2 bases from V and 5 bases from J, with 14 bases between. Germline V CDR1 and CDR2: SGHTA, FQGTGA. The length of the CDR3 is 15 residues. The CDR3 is CASSLAYGVGDTQYF. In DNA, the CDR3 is TGTGCCAGCAGCTTAGCTTACGGGGTTGGAGATACGCAGTATTTT. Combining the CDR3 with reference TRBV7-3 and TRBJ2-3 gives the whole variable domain GAGVSQTPSNKVTEKGKYVELRCDPISGHTALYWYRQSLGQGPEFLIYFQGTGAADDSGLPNDRFFAVRPEGSVSTLKIQRTERGDSAVYLCASSLAYGVGDTQYFGPGTRLTVL.

Here the CDR3 reads CAIGTPSSYEQYF. Here the CDR3 DNA reads TGTGCCATCGGGACGCCGAGCTCCTACGAGCAGTACTTC. The chain is built from TRBV10-3 and TRBJ2-7; the D gene could be TRBD1 or TRBD2 (5 bases each). The V end lost 8 bases, the J end lost 0 bases, and 11 bases lay between the germline ends. The CDR3 is made up of 13 amino acids. Germline lookup yields CDR1 ENHRY and CDR2 SYGVKD.

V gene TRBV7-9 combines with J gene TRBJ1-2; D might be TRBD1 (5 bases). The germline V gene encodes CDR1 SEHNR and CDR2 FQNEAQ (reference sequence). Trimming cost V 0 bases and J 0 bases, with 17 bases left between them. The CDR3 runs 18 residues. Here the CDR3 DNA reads TGTGCCAGCAGCTTAGCGTATCCAGGGAGGGCGACTAACTATGGCTACACCTTC. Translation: CASSLAYPGRATNYGYTF.

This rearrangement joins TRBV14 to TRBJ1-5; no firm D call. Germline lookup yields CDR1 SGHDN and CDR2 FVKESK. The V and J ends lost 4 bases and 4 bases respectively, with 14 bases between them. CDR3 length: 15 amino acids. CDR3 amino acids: CASSPIGFKNQPQHF. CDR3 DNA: TGTGCCAGCAGCCCTATCGGGTTTAAGAATCAGCCCCAGCATTTT. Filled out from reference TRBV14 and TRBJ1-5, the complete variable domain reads EAGVTQFPSHSVIEKGQTVTLRCDPISGHDNLYWYRRVMGKEIKFLLHFVKESKQDESGMPNNRFLAERTGGTYSTLKVQPAELEDSGVYFCASSPIGFKNQPQHFGDGTRLSIL.

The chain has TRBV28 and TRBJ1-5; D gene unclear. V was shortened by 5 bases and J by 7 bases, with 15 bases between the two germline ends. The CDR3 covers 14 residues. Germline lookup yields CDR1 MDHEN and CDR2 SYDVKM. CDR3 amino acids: CASSTPEVGQPQHF. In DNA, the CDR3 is TGTGCCAGCAGTACTCCAGAGGTGGGGCAGCCCCAGCATTTT.

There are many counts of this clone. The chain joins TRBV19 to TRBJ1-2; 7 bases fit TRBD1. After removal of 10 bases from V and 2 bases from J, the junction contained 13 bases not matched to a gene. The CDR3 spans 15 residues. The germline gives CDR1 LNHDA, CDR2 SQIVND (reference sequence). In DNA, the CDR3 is TGTGCCACCACTACTGCCACAGGGGCGAACTATGGCTACACCTTC. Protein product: CATTTATGANYGYTF.

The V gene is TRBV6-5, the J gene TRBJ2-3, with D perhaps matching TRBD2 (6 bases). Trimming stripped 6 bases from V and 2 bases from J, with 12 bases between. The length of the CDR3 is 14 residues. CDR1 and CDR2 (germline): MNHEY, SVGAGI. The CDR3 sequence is CASSPDYYTDTQYF. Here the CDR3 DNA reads TGTGCCAGCAGCCCGGACTACTACACAGATACGCAGTATTTT.

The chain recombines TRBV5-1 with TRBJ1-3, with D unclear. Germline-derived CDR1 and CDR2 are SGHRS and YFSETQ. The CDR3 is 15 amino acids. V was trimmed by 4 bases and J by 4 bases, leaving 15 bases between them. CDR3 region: CASSLDPAAGNTIYF. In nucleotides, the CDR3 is TGCGCCAGCAGCCTCGACCCCGCGGCGGGAAACACCATATATTTT.

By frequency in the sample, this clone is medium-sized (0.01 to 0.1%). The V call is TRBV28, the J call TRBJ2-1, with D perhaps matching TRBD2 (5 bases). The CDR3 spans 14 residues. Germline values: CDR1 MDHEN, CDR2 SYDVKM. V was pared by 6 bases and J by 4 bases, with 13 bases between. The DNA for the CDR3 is TGTGCCAGCAGGGCGCCGGGGAGTTACAATGAGCAGTTCTTC. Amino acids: CASRAPGSYNEQFF.

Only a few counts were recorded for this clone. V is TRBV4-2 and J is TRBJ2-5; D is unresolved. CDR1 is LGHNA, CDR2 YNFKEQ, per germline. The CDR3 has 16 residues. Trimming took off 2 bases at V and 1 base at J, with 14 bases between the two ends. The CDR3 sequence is CASSQFKIGIQETQYF. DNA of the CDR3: TGTGCCAGCAGCCAATTCAAAATTGGCATCCAAGAGACCCAGTACTTC.

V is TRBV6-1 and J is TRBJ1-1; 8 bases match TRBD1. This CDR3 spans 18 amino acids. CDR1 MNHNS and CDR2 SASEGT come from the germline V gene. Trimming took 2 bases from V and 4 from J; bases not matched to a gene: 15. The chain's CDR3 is CASSESILGQGEFTEAFF. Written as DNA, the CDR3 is TGTGCCAGCAGTGAATCAATACTCGGACAGGGTGAGTTCACTGAAGCTTTCTTT.

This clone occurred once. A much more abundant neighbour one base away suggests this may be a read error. The DNA for the CDR3 is TGTGCCAGCAGCTTAACGGATGCTAACTATGGCTACACCTTC. The encoded protein is CASSLTDANYGYTF. The chain couples TRBV7-8 to TRBJ1-2; D is unclear. The V gene lost 2 bases and the J gene lost 0 bases, with 7 bases spanning the gap. Germline CDR1 and CDR2: SGHVS and FQNEAQ. This CDR3 spans 14 amino acids.

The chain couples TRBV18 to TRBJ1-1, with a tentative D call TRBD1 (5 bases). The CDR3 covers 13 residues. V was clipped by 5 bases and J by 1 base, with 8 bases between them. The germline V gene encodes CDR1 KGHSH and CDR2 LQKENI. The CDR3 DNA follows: TGTGCCAGCTCAGTACAGGCGAACACTGAAGCTTTCTTT. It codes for CASSVQANTEAFF. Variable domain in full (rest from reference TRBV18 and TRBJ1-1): NAGVMQNPRHLVRRRGQEARLRCSPMKGHSHVYWYRQLPEEGLKFMVYLQKENIIDESGMPKERFSAEFPKEGPSILRIQQVVRGDSAAYFCASSVQANTEAFFGQGTRLTVV.

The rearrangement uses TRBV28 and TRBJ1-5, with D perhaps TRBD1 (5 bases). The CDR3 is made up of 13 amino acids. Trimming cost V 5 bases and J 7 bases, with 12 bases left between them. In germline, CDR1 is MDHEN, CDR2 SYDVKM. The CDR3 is CASSGGWAQPQHF. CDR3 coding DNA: TGTGCCAGCAGTGGGGGATGGGCCCAGCCCCAGCATTTT.

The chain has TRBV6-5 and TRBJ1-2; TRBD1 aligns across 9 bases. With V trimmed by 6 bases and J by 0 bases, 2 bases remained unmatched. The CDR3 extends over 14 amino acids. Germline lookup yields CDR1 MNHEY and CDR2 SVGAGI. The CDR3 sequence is CASRGQGPNYGYTF. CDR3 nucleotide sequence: TGTGCCAGCAGAGGACAGGGGCCTAACTATGGCTACACCTTC.

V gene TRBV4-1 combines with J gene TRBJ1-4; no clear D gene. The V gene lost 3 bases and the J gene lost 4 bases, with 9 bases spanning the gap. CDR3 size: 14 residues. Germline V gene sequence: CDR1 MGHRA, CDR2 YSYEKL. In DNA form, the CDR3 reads TGCGCCAGCAGCCAGCCTGGACGTAATGAAAAACTGTTTTTT. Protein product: CASSQPGRNEKLFF.

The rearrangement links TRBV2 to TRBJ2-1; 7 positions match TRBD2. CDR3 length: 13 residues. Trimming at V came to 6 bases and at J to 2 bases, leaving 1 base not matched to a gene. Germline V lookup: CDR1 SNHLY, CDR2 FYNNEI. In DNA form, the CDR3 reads TGTGCCAGCAGCGGGACTACCTACAATGAGCAGTTCTTC. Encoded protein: CASSGTTYNEQFF.

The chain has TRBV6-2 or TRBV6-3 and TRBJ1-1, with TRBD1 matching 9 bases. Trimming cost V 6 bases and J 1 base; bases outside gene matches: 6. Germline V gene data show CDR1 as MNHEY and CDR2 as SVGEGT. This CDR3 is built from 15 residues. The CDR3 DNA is TGTGCCAGCAGCACAGGGGGCGAGGCGAACACTGAAGCTTTCTTT. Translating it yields CASSTGGEANTEAFF.

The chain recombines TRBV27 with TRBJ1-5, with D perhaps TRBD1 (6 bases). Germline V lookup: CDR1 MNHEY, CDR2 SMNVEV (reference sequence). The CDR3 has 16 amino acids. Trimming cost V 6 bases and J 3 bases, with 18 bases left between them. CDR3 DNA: TGTGCCAGCAGCCCTCGAGGCGGGGGACACAATCAGCCCCAGCATTTT. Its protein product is CASSPRGGGHNQPQHF.

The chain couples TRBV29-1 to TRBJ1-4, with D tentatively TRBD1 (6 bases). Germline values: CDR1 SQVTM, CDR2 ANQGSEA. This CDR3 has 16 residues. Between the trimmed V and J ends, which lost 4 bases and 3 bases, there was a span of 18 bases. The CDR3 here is CSVGGRRGRANEKLFF. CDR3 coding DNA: TGCAGCGTTGGAGGGCGGCGGGGGCGAGCTAATGAAAAACTGTTTTTT.